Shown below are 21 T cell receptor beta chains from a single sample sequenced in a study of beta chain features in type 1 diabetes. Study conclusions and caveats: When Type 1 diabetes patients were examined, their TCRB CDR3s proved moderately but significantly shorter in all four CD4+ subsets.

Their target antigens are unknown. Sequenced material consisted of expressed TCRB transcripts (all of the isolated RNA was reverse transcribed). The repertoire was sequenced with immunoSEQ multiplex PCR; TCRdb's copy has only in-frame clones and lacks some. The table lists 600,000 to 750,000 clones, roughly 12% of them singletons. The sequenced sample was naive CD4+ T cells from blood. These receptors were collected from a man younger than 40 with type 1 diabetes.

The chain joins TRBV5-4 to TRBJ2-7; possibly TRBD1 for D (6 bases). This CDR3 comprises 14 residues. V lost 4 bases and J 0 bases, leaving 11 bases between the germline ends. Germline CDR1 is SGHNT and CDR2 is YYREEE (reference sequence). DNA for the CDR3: TGTGCCAGCAGCCTAGGACAGCACTCCTACGAGCAGTACTTC. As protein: CASSLGQHSYEQYF.

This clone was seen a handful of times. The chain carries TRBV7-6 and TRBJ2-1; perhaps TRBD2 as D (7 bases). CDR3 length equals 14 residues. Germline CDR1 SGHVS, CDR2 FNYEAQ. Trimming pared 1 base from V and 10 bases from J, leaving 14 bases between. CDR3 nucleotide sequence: TGTGCCAGCAGCTTAGGGTACAGGGAGGGGGAGCAGTTCTTC. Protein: CASSLGYREGEQFF.

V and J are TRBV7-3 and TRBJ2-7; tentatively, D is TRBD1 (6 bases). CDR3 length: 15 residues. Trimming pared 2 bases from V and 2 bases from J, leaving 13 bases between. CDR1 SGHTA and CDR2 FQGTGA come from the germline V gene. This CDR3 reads CASSLAWTDPYEQYF. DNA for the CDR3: TGTGCCAGCAGCTTAGCGTGGACAGACCCCTACGAGCAGTACTTC.

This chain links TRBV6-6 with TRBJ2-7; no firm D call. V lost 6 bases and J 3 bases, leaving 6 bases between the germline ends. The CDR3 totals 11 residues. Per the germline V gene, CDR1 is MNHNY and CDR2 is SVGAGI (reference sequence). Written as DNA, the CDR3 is TGTGCCAGCAGGTCTGTCTACGAGCAGTACTTC. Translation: CASRSVYEQYF.

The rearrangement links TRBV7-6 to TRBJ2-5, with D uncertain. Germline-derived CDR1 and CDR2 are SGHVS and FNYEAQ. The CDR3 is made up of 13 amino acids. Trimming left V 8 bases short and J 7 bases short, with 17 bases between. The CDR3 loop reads CASGSATWGTQYF. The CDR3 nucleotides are TGTGCCAGCGGATCGGCAACCTGGGGGACCCAGTACTTC.

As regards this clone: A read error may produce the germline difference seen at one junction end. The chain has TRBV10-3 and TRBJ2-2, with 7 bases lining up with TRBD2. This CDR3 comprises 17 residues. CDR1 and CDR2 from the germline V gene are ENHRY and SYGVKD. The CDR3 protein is CASSYGAPGGGTGELFF. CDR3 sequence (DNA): TGTGCCAGCAGTTACGGGGCACCTGGGGGGGGCACCGGGGAGCTGTTTTTT.

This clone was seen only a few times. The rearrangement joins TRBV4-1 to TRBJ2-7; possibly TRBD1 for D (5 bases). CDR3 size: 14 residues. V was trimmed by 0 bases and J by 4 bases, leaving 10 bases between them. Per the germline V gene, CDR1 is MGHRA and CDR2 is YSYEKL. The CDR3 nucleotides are TGCGCCAGCAGCCAAGAAGGTCAGGGATACGAGCAGTACTTC. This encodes CASSQEGQGYEQYF.

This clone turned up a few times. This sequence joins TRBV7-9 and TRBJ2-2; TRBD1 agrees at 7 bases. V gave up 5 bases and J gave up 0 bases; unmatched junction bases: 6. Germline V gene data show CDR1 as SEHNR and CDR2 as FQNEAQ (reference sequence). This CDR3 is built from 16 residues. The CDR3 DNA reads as TGTGCCAGCAGCCGGGGACAGTACGCGAACACCGGGGAGCTGTTTTTT. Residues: CASSRGQYANTGELFF.

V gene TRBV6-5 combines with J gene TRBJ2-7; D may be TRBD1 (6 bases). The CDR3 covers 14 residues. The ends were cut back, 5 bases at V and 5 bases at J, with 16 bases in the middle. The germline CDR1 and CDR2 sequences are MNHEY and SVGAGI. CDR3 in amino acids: CASSEPGEQNEQYF. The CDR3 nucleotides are TGTGCCAGCAGTGAACCAGGGGAGCAGAACGAGCAGTACTTC.

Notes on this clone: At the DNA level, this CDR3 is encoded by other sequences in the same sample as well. The CDR3 bases are TGTGCCAGCTCACCACCATCAGTCACCGGGGAGCTGTTTTTT. As protein: CASSPPSVTGELFF. The chain recombines TRBV18 with TRBJ2-2; D is unresolved. Germline CDR1 KGHSH, CDR2 LQKENI. The CDR3 loop spans 14 amino acids. V gave up 0 bases and J gave up 4 bases, with 6 bases separating them.

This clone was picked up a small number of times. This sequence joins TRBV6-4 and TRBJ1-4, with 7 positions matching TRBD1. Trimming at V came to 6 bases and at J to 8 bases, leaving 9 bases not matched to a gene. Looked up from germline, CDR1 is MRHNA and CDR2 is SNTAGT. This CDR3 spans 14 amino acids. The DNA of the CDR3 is TGTGCCAGCAGGGGAATCGGGACAGTGGAAAAACTGTTTTTT. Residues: CASRGIGTVEKLFF.

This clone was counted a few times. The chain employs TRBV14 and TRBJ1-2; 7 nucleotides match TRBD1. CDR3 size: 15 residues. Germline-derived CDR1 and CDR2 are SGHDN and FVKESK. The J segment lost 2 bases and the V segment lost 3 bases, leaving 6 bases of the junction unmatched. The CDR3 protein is CASSQGATGNYGYTF. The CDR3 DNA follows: TGTGCCAGCAGCCAGGGAGCGACAGGGAACTATGGCTACACCTTC.

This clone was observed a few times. The CDR3 DNA follows: TGTGCCAGCAGCGTAGGGGGCCTCGGCCGGGACAGCTTATACGAGCAGTACTTC. This encodes CASSVGGLGRDSLYEQYF. The rearrangement joins TRBV9 to TRBJ2-7; 7 positions match TRBD1. The germline V gene has CDR1 SGDLS and CDR2 YYNGEE. V was clipped by 0 bases and J by 4 bases; unmatched bases: 16. The CDR3 runs to 18 residues.

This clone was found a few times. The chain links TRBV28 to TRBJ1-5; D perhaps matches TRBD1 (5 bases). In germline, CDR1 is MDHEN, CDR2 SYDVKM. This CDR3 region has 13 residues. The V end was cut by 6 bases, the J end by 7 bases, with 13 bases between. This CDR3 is CASSSVGGQPQHF. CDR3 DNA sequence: TGTGCCAGCAGCTCTGTTGGGGGACAGCCCCAGCATTTT.

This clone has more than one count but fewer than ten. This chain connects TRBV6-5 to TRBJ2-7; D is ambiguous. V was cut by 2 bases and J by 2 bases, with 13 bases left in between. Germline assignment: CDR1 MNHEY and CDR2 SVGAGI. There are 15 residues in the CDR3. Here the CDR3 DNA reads TGTGCCAGCAGTTACGGAGAAGGTCTAGCCTACGAGCAGTACTTC. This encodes CASSYGEGLAYEQYF.

The CDR3: CASSPQGPRGGYTF. DNA of the CDR3: TGTGCCAGCAGCCCGCAGGGGCCTCGTGGGGGCTACACCTTC. J is TRBJ1-2 and V is TRBV6-6, with D maybe TRBD1 (6 bases). Per germline, CDR1 MNHNY and CDR2 SVGAGI (reference sequence). The CDR3 runs to 14 residues. V lost 6 bases, J lost 8 bases, and 19 bases lay in between.

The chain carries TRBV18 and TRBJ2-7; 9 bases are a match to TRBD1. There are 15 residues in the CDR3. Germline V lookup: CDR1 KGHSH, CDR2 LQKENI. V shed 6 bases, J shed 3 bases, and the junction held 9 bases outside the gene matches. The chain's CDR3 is CASSPGTGIFYEQYF. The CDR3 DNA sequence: TGTGCCAGCTCGCCAGGGACAGGGATTTTCTACGAGCAGTACTTC.

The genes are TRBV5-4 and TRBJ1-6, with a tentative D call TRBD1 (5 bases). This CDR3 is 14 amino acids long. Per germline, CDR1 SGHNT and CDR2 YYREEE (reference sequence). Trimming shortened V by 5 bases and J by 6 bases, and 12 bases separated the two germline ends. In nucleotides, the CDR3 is TGTGCCAGCAGACTGGGGCACCCTAATTCACCCCTCCACTTT. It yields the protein CASRLGHPNSPLHF.

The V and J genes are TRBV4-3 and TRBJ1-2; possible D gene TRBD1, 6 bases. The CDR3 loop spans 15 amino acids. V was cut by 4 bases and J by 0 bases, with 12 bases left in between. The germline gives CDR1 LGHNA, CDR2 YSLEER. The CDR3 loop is CASSPRGGSNYGYTF. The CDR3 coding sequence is TGCGCCAGCAGCCCACGAGGGGGATCTAACTATGGCTACACCTTC.

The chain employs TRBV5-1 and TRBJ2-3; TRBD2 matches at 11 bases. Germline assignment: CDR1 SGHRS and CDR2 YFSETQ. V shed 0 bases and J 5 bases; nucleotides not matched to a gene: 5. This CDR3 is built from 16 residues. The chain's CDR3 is CASSLATSGARDTQYF. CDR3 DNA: TGCGCCAGCAGCTTGGCGACTAGCGGGGCTAGAGATACGCAGTATTTT.

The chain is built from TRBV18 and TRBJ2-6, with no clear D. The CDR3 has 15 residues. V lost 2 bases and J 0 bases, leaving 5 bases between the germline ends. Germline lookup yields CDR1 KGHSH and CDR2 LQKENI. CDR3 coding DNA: TGTGCCAGCTCACCAGACCGCTCTGGGGCCAACGTCCTGACTTTC. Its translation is CASSPDRSGANVLTF.